A selection of T cell receptor beta chains follows, all from one sample in a study of response to subunit inactivated influenza vaccine. TCRdb analysed the RT-PCR reads with MiXCR anew, one entry per CDR3 protein. The sample records approximately 530,000 distinct CDR3 sequences, around 7.9% being singletons. The sample in question was PBMCs from blood, obtained less than 30 months after vaccination. These receptors all come from a man between 50 and 75 years old who received an inactivated influenza vaccine. The CDR3 runs from the conserved cysteine through the conserved F or W. A D gene is named only where the DNA matches it firmly. Clone size is stated in some rows and not others, as once, few, many or a class when expanded.

- TRBJ2-7 many TRBV20-1 CSARDLRARSSYEQYF TGCAGTGCTAGAGATCTTCGCGCCCGATCCTCCTACGAGCAGTACTTC
TRBD2 TRBJ2-3 - TRBV20-1 CSAARLAGGLSADTQYF TGCAGTGCTGCTCGACTAGCGGGAGGGCTTAGTGCAGATACGCAGTATTTT
- TRBJ2-1 - TRBV5-1 CASSSDFNEQFF TGCGCCAGCAGCTCAGACTTCAATGAGCAGTTCTTC
TRBD2 TRBJ2-3 many TRBV5-1 CASSSGGATDTQYF TGCGCCAGCAGCAGCGGGGGGGCCACAGATACGCAGTATTTT
- TRBJ1-2 many TRBV10-3 CAINTGDYGYTF TGTGCCATCAACACGGGAGACTATGGCTACACCTTC
- TRBJ1-5 many TRBV27 CASAPRAGQSSNQPQHF TGTGCCAGCGCACCCAGAGCGGGGCAGTCGAGCAATCAGCCCCAGCATTTT
- TRBJ2-1 many TRBV6-2/TRBV6-3 CASSYRSGSYNEQFF TGTGCCAGCAGTTACCGTAGCGGCTCCTACAATGAGCAGTTCTTC
- TRBJ1-1 - TRBV20-1 CSAKDNEAFF TGCAGTGCTAAGGACAATGAAGCTTTCTTT
- TRBJ1-5 - TRBV6-1 CASTQTGFSNQPQHF TGTGCCAGCACCCAAACGGGTTTTAGCAATCAGCCCCAGCATTTT
- TRBJ2-2 many TRBV12-3/TRBV12-4 CASSPDTGELFF TGTGCCAGCAGCCCGGACACCGGGGAGCTGTTTTTT
TRBD1 TRBJ1-4 - TRBV4-1 CASSQDRTGFEKLFF TGCGCCAGCAGCCAAGATAGGACAGGTTTCGAAAAACTGTTTTTT
- TRBJ2-1 many TRBV7-3 CASSASYYNEQFF TGTGCCAGCAGCGCCTCTTACTACAATGAGCAGTTCTTC
- TRBJ2-3 few TRBV29-1 CSVLSQGTDTQYF TGCAGCGTTTTAAGTCAGGGGACAGATACGCAGTATTTT
TRBD1 TRBJ1-4 few TRBV25-1 CASSARDRGSEKLFF TGTGCCAGCAGTGCCCGGGACAGGGGGAGTGAAAAACTGTTTTTT
- TRBJ1-4 - TRBV28 CASSLSAGGYEKLFF TGTGCCAGCAGTTTATCGGCAGGCGGCTATGAAAAACTGTTTTTT
- TRBJ1-1 - TRBV6-1 CASTALLNWNTEAFF TGTGCCAGCACCGCGCTCCTAAATTGGAACACTGAAGCTTTCTTT
TRBD1 TRBJ1-5 few TRBV6-1 CASSANRGRSNQPQHF TGTGCCAGCAGTGCTAACAGGGGGCGAAGCAATCAGCCCCAGCATTTT
- TRBJ2-3 few TRBV10-1 CASSEPGAMSDTQYF TGCGCCAGCAGTGAGCCAGGGGCAATGTCAGATACGCAGTATTTT
TRBD2 TRBJ2-1 many TRBV28 CASSRQILAGGEQFF TGTGCCAGCAGTCGACAAATACTAGCGGGGGGGGAGCAGTTCTTC
- TRBJ2-5 few TRBV28 CASGGPGEGETQYF TGTGCCAGCGGGGGGCCAGGGGAGGGAGAGACCCAGTACTTC
- TRBJ1-1 many TRBV5-1 CASSPGFTEAFF TGCGCCAGCAGCCCAGGTTTCACTGAAGCTTTCTTT
- TRBJ2-4 many TRBV20-1 CSARGLLGGNIQYF TGCAGTGCACGGGGACTTCTCGGGGGAAACATTCAGTACTTC
TRBD1 TRBJ1-1 few TRBV19 CASRDRGDTEAFF TGTGCCAGTCGAGACAGGGGGGACACTGAAGCTTTCTTT
TRBD1 TRBJ2-4 few TRBV3-1 CASRDTGAVNIQYF TGTGCCAGCAGAGACACAGGGGCGGTGAACATTCAGTACTTC
- TRBJ2-6 - TRBV20-1 CSAQKLHSSGANVLTF TGCAGTGCCCAGAAGCTACACTCCTCTGGGGCCAACGTCCTGACTTTC
- TRBJ1-6 - TRBV4-3 CASSQEGWGAGSPLHF TGCGCCAGCAGCCAAGAGGGTTGGGGGGCAGGTTCACCCCTCCACTTT
- TRBJ1-2 many TRBV2 CASGRGEGYTF TGTGCCAGCGGTCGAGGGGAGGGCTACACCTTC
- TRBJ2-3 many TRBV12-3/TRBV12-4 CASSWRGGSTDTQYF TGTGCCAGCAGTTGGAGGGGAGGTAGTACAGATACGCAGTATTTT
TRBD2 TRBJ2-2 many TRBV11-2 CASSPRGRVDTGELFF TGTGCCAGCAGCCCCCGGGGGAGGGTTGATACCGGGGAGCTGTTTTTT
- TRBJ2-3 many TRBV5-6 CASSLASGQYF TGTGCCAGCAGCTTGGCTAGTGGGCAGTATTTT
TRBD1 TRBJ2-7 few TRBV10-3 CAISGGTGSSYEQYF TGTGCCATCAGTGGCGGGACAGGGAGCTCCTACGAGCAGTACTTC
- TRBJ2-1 - TRBV12-3/TRBV12-4 CASSSPGALYNEQFF TGTGCCAGCAGTTCCCCGGGGGCCTTATACAATGAGCAGTTCTTC
TRBD2 TRBJ2-4 - TRBV6-1 CASSPREGGKNIQYF TGTGCCAGCAGTCCCCGGGAGGGTGGCAAAAACATTCAGTACTTC
TRBD2 TRBJ2-2 many TRBV20-1 CSVSSGRLGGELFF TGCAGTGTATCTAGCGGGAGGTTGGGCGGGGAGCTGTTTTTT
TRBD2 TRBJ2-2 few TRBV7-2 CASSPSGRYTGELFF TGTGCCAGCTCGCCTAGCGGGAGGTACACCGGGGAGCTGTTTTTT
- TRBJ2-1 - TRBV20-1 CSARVPGKNYNEQFF TGCAGTGCTAGAGTACCGGGGAAAAACTACAATGAGCAGTTCTTC
- TRBJ1-5 many TRBV2 CASTALSRGGQPQHF TGTGCCAGCACGGCCCTAAGCCGAGGTGGTCAGCCCCAGCATTTT
TRBD1 TRBJ2-2 few TRBV20-1 CSASPGQGLGGELFF TGCAGTGCTAGCCCCGGACAGGGACTCGGCGGGGAGCTGTTTTTT
TRBD2 TRBJ2-7 - TRBV11-2 CASSWGSGAIYEQYF TGTGCCAGCAGCTGGGGTAGCGGGGCGATCTACGAGCAGTACTTC
- TRBJ2-1 many TRBV5-5 CASSLARQGWNEQFF TGTGCCAGCAGCTTGGCCCGGCAGGGGTGGAATGAGCAGTTCTTC
TRBD1 TRBJ1-3 - TRBV11-1 CASSLAHQGAVKSSGNTIYF TGTGCCAGCAGCTTAGCTCATCAGGGGGCGGTTAAGTCATCTGGAAACACCATATATTTT
- TRBJ2-5 - TRBV27 CASSLRSTLGGETQYF TGTGCCAGCAGTTTGCGTTCTACTTTAGGTGGAGAGACCCAGTACTTC
TRBD2 TRBJ2-1 few TRBV6-2/TRBV6-3 CASAREPGLPYNEQFF TGTGCCAGCGCTCGTGAACCGGGACTACCCTACAATGAGCAGTTCTTC
TRBD1 TRBJ2-7 - TRBV5-5 CASSLAWDRAYEQYF TGTGCCAGCAGCTTGGCCTGGGACAGGGCCTACGAGCAGTACTTC
- TRBJ2-5 - TRBV10-3 CAIGPGRETQYF TGTGCCATCGGTCCGGGGAGGGAGACCCAGTACTTC
- TRBJ2-5 - TRBV20-1 CSARQEGTQYF TGCAGTGCTAGACAGGAAGGGACCCAGTACTTC
- TRBJ1-4 - TRBV7-2 CASSLGGRHNEKLFF TGTGCCAGCAGCTTAGGGGGGAGACATAATGAAAAACTGTTTTTT
- TRBJ1-4 many TRBV11-2 CASSPGAIGEKLFF TGTGCCAGCAGCCCAGGGGCAATAGGGGAAAAACTGTTTTTT
- TRBJ2-1 few TRBV29-1 CSEEGEGVEQFF TGCAGCGAAGAAGGGGAGGGGGTTGAGCAGTTCTTC
TRBD2 TRBJ2-1 many TRBV15 CATSSPRLAGEQFF TGTGCCACCAGCAGCCCACGACTAGCGGGTGAGCAGTTCTTC
TRBD2 TRBJ2-5 - TRBV5-1 CASSFGRGRETQYF TGCGCCAGCAGCTTCGGGAGGGGTAGAGAGACCCAGTACTTC
- TRBJ2-2 few TRBV20-1 CSASYGTRPTWELFF TGCAGTGCTAGTTATGGGACCCGCCCCACCTGGGAGCTGTTTTTT
- TRBJ1-4 few TRBV7-9 CASSPFARGEKLFF TGTGCCAGCAGCCCCTTTGCTCGGGGTGAAAAACTGTTTTTT
- TRBJ2-7 - TRBV4-2 CASSQEAGPYEQYF TGTGCCAGCAGCCAAGAGGCAGGGCCCTACGAGCAGTACTTC
TRBD1 TRBJ2-3 few TRBV6-1 CASRAGGIADTQYF TGTGCCAGCAGAGCAGGGGGCATTGCAGATACGCAGTATTTT
TRBD1 TRBJ2-1 many TRBV7-9 CASSRGQGALEQFF TGTGCCAGCAGCCGAGGACAGGGGGCACTTGAGCAGTTCTTC
TRBD2 TRBJ2-2 many TRBV5-1 CASSWPGTSGRSTGELFF TGCGCCAGCAGCTGGCCCGGGACTAGCGGGAGGAGCACCGGGGAGCTGTTTTTT
- TRBJ1-3 few TRBV12-3/TRBV12-4 CASSFGLTSGNTIYF TGTGCCAGCAGTTTCGGACTCACCTCTGGAAACACCATATATTTT
- TRBJ2-3 many TRBV6-1 CASRQRDGGKDTQYF TGTGCCAGCAGACAAAGGGACGGGGGAAAGGATACGCAGTATTTT